This T cell receptor beta chain is drawn from a study of T cell repertoires in ileal Crohn's disease. For the study at large: The M6 sample came from neoterminal ileum during colonoscopy after surgery.

Study findings and constraints: Endoscopic recurrence occurred in every patient whose clonality exceeded 26.8%. Active smokers at surgery had more clonal expansions than non-smokers.

The time point is: neoterminal ileum biopsy at postoperative endoscopy, about 6 months after surgery. Details on this clone: What it recognizes is unknown.

Clones were read by immunoSEQ multiplex PCR, and TCRdb kept only the in-frame ones, dropping some. Of 450 to 600 clones in the sample, approximately 87% were seen once. The sample was ileal tissue. The sequence came from an adult with Crohn's disease.

For the CDR3, the DNA is TGTGCCAGCAGACATGACAGGGTTAACGCTTTCTTT. Protein product: CASRHDRVNAFF. The chain links TRBV6-1 to TRBJ1-1; 7 bases align to TRBD1. V shed 6 bases and J 11 bases; nucleotides not matched to a gene: 9. The length of the CDR3 is 12 residues. Germline V gives CDR1 MNHNS, CDR2 SASEGT.